Here is one T cell receptor beta chain with its context. The target antigen is unknown. This sample is drawn from a study of CD4 T cells in relation to SARS-CoV-2 and coronaviruses. Study information: Negative control cultures got HIV-1 Nef peptides or no peptide.

Before the COVID-19 pandemic, during about 2010-2018, CD4+ T cells were taken from unexposed donors. CD4+ T cells were isolated from the cells after around eleven days of culture. V lost 4 bases to trimming and J lost 8 bases; unmatched junction nucleotides: 2. Germline V CDR1 and CDR2: SGHTA, FQGNSA. This CDR3 region has 14 residues. Only in-frame clones appear in the TCRdb table, and some are missing; sequencing was by immunoSEQ multiplex PCR. The data show 25,000 to 35,000 clones, 70% to 80% seen once. This sequence originates from a human donor in good health. Material for sequencing was CD4+ T cells from PBMCs, cultured in vitro. This sequence joins TRBV7-2 and TRBJ2-1; 13 nucleotides line up with TRBD2. CDR3 protein: CASSWTSGRHEQFF. CDR3 in DNA: TGTGCCAGCAGCTGGACTAGCGGGAGACATGAGCAGTTCTTC.